This entry lists 2 T cell receptor beta chains sequenced from one sample in a study of T-cell memory formation after mild COVID-19. TCRdb re-called the 5' RACE reads with MiXCR, one entry per CDR3 protein. The table has around 300,000 distinct CDR3 sequences, roughly an eighth seen once. The sample taken for sequencing was PBMCs or a T cell subset sorted from them (not recorded which). The receptors originated from a man aged 18 to 30 who had mild COVID-19 (a few samples of this study predate the infection). Cell type and time point are not known.

This chain uses TRBV20-1 with TRBJ1-1, with 10 bases aligning to TRBD1. CDR3 length: 15 amino acids. The germline CDR1 and CDR2 sequences are DFQATT and SNEGSKA (reference sequence). The V gene end was trimmed by 0 bases and the J gene end by 4 bases; junction bases not matched to a gene: 5. The CDR3 DNA reads TGCAGTGCTAGAGACTTAAGACAGGGGGCCACTGAAGCTTTCTTT. Its protein product is CSARDLRQGATEAFF.

This clonotype occurred many times. The CDR3 bases are TGCAGTGCTAGAGATGGGGACAGGGGAAACTATGGCTACACCTTC. Translating it yields CSARDGDRGNYGYTF. The chain is built from TRBV20-1 and TRBJ1-2; the match to TRBD1 covers 10 bases. Germline V gene sequence: CDR1 DFQATT, CDR2 SNEGSKA (reference sequence). The CDR3 is 15 amino acids. After removal of 0 bases from V and 2 bases from J, the junction contained 3 bases not matched to a gene.